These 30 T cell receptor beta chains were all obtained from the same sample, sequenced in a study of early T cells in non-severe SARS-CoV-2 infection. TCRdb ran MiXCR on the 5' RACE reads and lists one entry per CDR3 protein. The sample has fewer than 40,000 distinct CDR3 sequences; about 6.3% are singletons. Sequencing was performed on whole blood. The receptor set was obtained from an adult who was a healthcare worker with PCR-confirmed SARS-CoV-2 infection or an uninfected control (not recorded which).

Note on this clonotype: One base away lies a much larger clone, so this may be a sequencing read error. This chain's CDR3 is CASSLVNQPQHF. CDR3 coding DNA: TGTGCCAGCAGTTTAGTAAATCAGCCCCAGCATTTT. The chain employs TRBV12-3 or TRBV12-4 and TRBJ1-5; unclear D gene. V lost 1 base and J 4 bases, leaving 2 bases between the germline ends. This CDR3 is 12 amino acids long.

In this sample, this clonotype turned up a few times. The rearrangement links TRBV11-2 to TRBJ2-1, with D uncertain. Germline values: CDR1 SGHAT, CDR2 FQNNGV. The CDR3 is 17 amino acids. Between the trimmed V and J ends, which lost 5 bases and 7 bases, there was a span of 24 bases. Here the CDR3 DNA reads TGTGCCAGCAGCCCGCCGTCGGCGAGCCAAACCCCTAATGAGCAGTTCTTC. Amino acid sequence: CASSPPSASQTPNEQFF.

The CDR3 is CASSPTINSPLHF. The CDR3 DNA sequence: TGCGCCAGCAGCCCTACAATTAATTCACCCCTCCACTTT. V gene TRBV4-3 combines with J gene TRBJ1-6, with D uncertain. V gave up 4 bases and J gave up 6 bases, with 7 bases separating them. Germline V gives CDR1 LGHNA, CDR2 YSLEER. This CDR3 is built from 13 residues.

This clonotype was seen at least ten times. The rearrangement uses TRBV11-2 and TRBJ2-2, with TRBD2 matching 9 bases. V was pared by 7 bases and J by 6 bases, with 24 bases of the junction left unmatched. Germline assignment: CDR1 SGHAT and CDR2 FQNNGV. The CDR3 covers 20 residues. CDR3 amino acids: CASTGIPSGKPFGSAGELFF. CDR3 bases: TGTGCCAGCACCGGCATCCCTAGCGGGAAGCCATTTGGATCGGCCGGGGAGCTGTTTTTT.

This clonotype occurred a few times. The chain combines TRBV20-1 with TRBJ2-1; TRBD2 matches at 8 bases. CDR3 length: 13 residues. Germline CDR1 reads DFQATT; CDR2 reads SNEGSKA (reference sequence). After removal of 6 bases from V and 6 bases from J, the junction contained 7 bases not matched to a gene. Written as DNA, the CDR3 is TGCAGTGCGACCCCGGGAGGGCCCAATGAGCAGTTCTTC. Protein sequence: CSATPGGPNEQFF.

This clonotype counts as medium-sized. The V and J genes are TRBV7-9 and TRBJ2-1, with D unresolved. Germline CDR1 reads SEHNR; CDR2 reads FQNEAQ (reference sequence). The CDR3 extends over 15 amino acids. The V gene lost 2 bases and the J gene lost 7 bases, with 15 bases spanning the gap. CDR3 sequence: CASSLPSGHGNEQFF. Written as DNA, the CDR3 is TGTGCCAGCAGCTTACCGTCTGGCCACGGGAATGAGCAGTTCTTC.

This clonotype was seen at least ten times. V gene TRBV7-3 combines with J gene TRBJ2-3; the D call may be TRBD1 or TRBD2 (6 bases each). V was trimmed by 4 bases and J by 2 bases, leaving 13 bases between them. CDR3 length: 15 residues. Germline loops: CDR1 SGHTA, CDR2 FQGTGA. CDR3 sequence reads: CASSSIGGHTDTQYF. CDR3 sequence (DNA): TGTGCCAGCAGCTCAATCGGGGGCCACACAGATACGCAGTATTTT.

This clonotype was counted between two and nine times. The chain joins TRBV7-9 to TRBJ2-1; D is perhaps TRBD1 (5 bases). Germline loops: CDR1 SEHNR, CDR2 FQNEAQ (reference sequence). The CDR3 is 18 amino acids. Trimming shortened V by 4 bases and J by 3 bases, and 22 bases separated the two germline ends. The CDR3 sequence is CASSSTLKTGKDYNEQFF. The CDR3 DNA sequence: TGTGCCAGCAGCTCAACCCTCAAAACAGGAAAAGACTACAATGAGCAGTTCTTC.

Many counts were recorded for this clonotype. CDR3 DNA sequence: TGTGCCAGCAGCTTAGCGGGGACGGGCGCAGATACGCAGTATTTT. This sequence encodes CASSLAGTGADTQYF. The chain joins TRBV11-2 to TRBJ2-3; D assignment may be TRBD1 or TRBD2 (5 bases each). Between the trimmed V and J ends, which lost 1 base and 4 bases, there was a span of 12 bases. The CDR3 consists of 15 residues. CDR1 and CDR2 from the germline V gene are SGHAT and FQNNGV.

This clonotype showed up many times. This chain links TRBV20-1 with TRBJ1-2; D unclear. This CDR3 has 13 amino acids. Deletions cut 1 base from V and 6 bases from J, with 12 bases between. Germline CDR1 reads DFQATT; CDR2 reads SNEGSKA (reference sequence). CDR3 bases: TGCAGTGCTAGAGGGGCTGGTGGCCATGGCTACACCTTC. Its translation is CSARGAGGHGYTF.

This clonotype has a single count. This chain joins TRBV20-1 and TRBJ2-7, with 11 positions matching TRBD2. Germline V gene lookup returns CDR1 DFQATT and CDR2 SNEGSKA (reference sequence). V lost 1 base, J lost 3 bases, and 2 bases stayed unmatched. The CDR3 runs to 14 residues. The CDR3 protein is CSARGLAGLYEQYF. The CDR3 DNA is TGCAGTGCTAGAGGACTAGCGGGACTCTACGAGCAGTACTTC.

The chain's CDR3 is CASSRPYEQYF. CDR3 DNA sequence: TGTGCCAGCAGTCGACCCTACGAGCAGTACTTC. This chain connects TRBV6-2 or TRBV6-3 to TRBJ2-7; D is unresolved. Trimming took off 5 bases at V and 2 bases at J, with 4 bases between the two ends. This CDR3 is 11 amino acids long. Germline CDR1 is MNHEY and CDR2 is SVGEGT.

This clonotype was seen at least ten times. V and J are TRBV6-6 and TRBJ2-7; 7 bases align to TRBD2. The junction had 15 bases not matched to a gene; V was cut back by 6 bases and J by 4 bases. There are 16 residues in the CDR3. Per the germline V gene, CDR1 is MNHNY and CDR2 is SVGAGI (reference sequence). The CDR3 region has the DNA TGTGCCAGCAGCCCCAGTCGCGCGGGGGACCGGTACGAGCAGTACTTC. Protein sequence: CASSPSRAGDRYEQYF.

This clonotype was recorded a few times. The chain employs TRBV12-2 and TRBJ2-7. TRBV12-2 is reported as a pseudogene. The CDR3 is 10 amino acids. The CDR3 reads CASRFIGQYF. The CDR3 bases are TGTGCAAGTCGCTTCATTGGGCAGTACTTC.

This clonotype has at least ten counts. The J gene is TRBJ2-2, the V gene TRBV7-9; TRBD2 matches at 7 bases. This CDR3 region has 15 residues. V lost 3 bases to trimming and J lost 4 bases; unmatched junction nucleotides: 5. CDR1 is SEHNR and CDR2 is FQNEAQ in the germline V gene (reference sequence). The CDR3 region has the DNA TGTGCCAGCAGCTTGGGGAGGGCCGGCACCGGGGAGCTGTTTTTT. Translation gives CASSLGRAGTGELFF.

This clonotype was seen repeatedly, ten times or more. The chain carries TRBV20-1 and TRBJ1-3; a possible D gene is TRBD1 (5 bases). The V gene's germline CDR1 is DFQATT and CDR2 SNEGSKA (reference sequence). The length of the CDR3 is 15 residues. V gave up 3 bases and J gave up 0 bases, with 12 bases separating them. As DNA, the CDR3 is TGCAGTGCTAGCGGGGCCTCGAGCTCTGGAAACACCATATATTTT. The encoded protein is CSASGASSSGNTIYF.

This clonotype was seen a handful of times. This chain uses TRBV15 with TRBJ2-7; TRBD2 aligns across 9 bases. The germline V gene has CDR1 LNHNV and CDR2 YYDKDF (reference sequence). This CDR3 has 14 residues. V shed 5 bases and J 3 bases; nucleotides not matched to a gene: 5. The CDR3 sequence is CATSSASGNYEQYF. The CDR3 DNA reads TGTGCCACCAGCTCTGCTAGCGGGAACTACGAGCAGTACTTC.

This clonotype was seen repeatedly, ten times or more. Here the CDR3 reads CATRLAGGTNTQYF. In nucleotides, the CDR3 is TGTGCCACCAGGCTAGCGGGAGGTACTAATACGCAGTATTTT. The chain couples TRBV15 to TRBJ2-3, with 11 nucleotides matching TRBD2. This CDR3 spans 14 amino acids. V shed 6 bases and J 7 bases; nucleotides not matched to a gene: 6. The germline V gene encodes CDR1 LNHNV and CDR2 YYDKDF (reference sequence).

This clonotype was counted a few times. CDR3 protein: CASSPEVGGRNTEAFF. CDR3 bases: TGTGCCAGCAGCCCAGAAGTGGGGGGCCGTAACACTGAAGCTTTCTTT. The rearrangement links TRBV9 to TRBJ1-1; possibly TRBD1 for D (6 bases). The CDR3 spans 16 residues. The V gene's germline CDR1 is SGDLS and CDR2 YYNGEE. Deletions cut 4 bases from V and 2 bases from J, with 18 bases between.

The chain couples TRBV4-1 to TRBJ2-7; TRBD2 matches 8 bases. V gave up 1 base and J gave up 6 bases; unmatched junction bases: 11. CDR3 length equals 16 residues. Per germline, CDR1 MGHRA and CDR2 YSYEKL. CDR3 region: CASSQAFRTSQVEQYF. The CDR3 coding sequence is TGCGCCAGCAGCCAAGCATTTAGGACTAGCCAGGTCGAGCAGTACTTC.

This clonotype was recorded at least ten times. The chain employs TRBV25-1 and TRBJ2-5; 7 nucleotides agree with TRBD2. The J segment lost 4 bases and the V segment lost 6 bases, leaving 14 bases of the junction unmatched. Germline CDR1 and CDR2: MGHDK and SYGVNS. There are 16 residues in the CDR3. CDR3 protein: CASSPLGGLERETQYF. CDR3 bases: TGTGCCAGCAGCCCATTGGGAGGGCTCGAGAGAGAGACCCAGTACTTC.

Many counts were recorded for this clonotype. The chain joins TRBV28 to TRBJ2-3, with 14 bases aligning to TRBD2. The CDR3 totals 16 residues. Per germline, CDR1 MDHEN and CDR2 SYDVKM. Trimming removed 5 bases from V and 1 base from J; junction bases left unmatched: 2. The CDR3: CASSPGLAGGTDTQYF. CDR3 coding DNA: TGTGCCAGCAGTCCGGGACTAGCGGGGGGCACAGATACGCAGTATTTT.

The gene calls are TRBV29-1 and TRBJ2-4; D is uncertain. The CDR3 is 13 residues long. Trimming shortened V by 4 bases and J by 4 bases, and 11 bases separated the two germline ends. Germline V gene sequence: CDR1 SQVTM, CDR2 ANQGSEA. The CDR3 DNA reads TGCAGCGTTGTGTCGCGGTGGAAAAACATTCAGTACTTC. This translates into CSVVSRWKNIQYF.

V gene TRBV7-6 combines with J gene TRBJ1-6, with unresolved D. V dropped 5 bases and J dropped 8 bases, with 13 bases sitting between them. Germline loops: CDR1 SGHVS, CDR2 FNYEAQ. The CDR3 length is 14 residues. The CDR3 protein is CASSSKTYDSPLHF. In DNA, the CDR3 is TGTGCCAGCAGCAGCAAGACATATGATTCACCCCTCCACTTT.

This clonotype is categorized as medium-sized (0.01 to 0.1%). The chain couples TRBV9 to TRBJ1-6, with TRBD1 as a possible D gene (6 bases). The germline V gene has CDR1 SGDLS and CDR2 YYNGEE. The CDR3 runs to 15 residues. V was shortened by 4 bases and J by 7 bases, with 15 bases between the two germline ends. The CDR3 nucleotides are TGTGCCAGCAGCCCCGGGACATGGTCCAATTCACCCCTCCACTTT. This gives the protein CASSPGTWSNSPLHF.

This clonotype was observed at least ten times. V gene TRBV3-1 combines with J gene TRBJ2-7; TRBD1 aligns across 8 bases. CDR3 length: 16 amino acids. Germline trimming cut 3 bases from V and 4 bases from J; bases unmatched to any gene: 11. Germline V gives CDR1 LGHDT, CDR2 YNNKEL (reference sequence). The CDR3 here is CASSQIQDRVWYEQYF. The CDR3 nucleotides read TGTGCCAGCAGCCAGATCCAGGACAGGGTCTGGTACGAGCAGTACTTC.

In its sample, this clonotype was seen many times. The CDR3 nucleotides are TGTGCCAGCAGCTTACCGAGCGGCGGGTGGTACAATGAGCAGTTCTTC. Translating gives CASSLPSGGWYNEQFF. V usage is TRBV7-9 and J usage is TRBJ2-1; a possible D gene is TRBD2 (5 bases). The V end was cut by 2 bases, the J end by 4 bases, with 15 bases between. The germline V gene encodes CDR1 SEHNR and CDR2 FQNEAQ (reference sequence). CDR3 length: 16 residues.

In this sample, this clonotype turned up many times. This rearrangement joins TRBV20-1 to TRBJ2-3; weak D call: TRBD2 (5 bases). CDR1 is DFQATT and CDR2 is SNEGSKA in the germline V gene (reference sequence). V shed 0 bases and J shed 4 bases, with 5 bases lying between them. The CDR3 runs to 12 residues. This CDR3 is CSARDGADTQYF. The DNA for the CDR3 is TGCAGTGCTAGAGACGGGGCAGATACGCAGTATTTT.

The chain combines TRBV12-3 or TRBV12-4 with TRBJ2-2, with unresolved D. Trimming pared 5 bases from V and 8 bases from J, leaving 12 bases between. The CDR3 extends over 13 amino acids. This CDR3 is CASSPPLGGELFF. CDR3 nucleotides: TGTGCCAGCAGTCCCCCCCTAGGGGGGGAGCTGTTTTTT.

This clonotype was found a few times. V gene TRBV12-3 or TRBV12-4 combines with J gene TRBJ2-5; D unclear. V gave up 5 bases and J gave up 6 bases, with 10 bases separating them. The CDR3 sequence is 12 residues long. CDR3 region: CASSPHHQTQYF. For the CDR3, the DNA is TGTGCCAGCAGTCCTCACCATCAGACCCAGTACTTC.